One and the same sample provided the 24 T cell receptor beta chains below, sequenced in a study of T-cell memory formation after mild COVID-19. TCRdb fed the 5' RACE reads into MiXCR, producing one record per CDR3 protein. This table holds 550,000 to 700,000 distinct CDR3 sequences, roughly 17% found once. The sample comprised PBMCs or a T cell subset sorted from them (not recorded which). These receptors were obtained from an adult woman who had mild COVID-19 (a few samples of this study predate the infection). Cell type and time point are not known.

This clonotype was found many times. The chain couples TRBV5-1 to TRBJ2-1; 11 bases line up with TRBD2. Trimming removed 4 bases from V and 8 bases from J; junction bases left unmatched: 11. Germline CDR1 and CDR2: SGHRS and YFSETQ. CDR3 size: 16 residues. The CDR3 DNA reads as TGCGCCAGCAGCCCTCTGACTAGCGGGAATTTGGATGAGCAGTTCTTC. Protein sequence: CASSPLTSGNLDEQFF.

This clonotype was found a few times. This chain joins TRBV15 and TRBJ1-4, with TRBD1 identical over 10 bases. The CDR3 loop spans 16 amino acids. V gave up 3 bases and J gave up 1 base; unmatched junction bases: 2. Germline loops: CDR1 LNHNV, CDR2 YYDKDF (reference sequence). This CDR3 is CATSRGDRGTNEKLFF. The CDR3 region has the DNA TGTGCCACCAGCAGGGGGGACAGGGGAACTAATGAAAAACTGTTTTTT.

The CDR3 reads CASSLRGGEKLFF. DNA of the CDR3: TGTGCCAGCAGTTTGCGGGGAGGGGAAAAACTGTTTTTT. This rearrangement joins TRBV27 to TRBJ1-4; D remains unclear. This CDR3 has 13 amino acids. With 3 bases removed from V and 8 bases from J, the gap between germline ends came to 10 bases. Germline V gene sequence: CDR1 MNHEY, CDR2 SMNVEV (reference sequence).

The genes are TRBV14 and TRBJ2-7; maybe TRBD1 (5 bases). The germline V and J ends were trimmed by 0 bases and 6 bases, with 12 bases remaining between them. The germline gives CDR1 SGHDN, CDR2 FVKESK. CDR3 length: 14 residues. The CDR3 sequence: CASSQEAGYSEQYF. CDR3 DNA sequence: TGTGCCAGCAGCCAAGAGGCAGGGTACTCCGAGCAGTACTTC. The whole variable domain, remainder taken from reference TRBV14 and TRBJ2-7, is EAGVTQFPSHSVIEKGQTVTLRCDPISGHDNLYWYRRVMGKEIKFLLHFVKESKQDESGMPNNRFLAERTGGTYSTLKVQPAELEDSGVYFCASSQEAGYSEQYFGPGTRLTVT.

This clonotype was detected a few times. CDR3 DNA sequence: TGCGCCAGCAGCCCCGAGATCGTGGAGGCTGGGGAAAGTGAGCAGTTCTTC. Protein product: CASSPEIVEAGESEQFF. The chain couples TRBV4-1 to TRBJ2-1, with D possibly matching TRBD2 (5 bases). The germline V gene encodes CDR1 MGHRA and CDR2 YSYEKL. Trimming shortened V by 4 bases and J by 9 bases, and 25 bases separated the two germline ends. There are 17 residues in the CDR3.

The chain is built from TRBV5-1 and TRBJ2-7, with D tentatively TRBD1 (6 bases). The CDR3 is made up of 13 amino acids. Germline CDR1 is SGHRS and CDR2 is YFSETQ. V was pared by 3 bases and J by 5 bases, with 12 bases between. DNA of the CDR3: TGCGCCAGCAGCTCCAGGGACATCCACGAGCAGTACTTC. Translating gives CASSSRDIHEQYF.

This clonotype was seen more than once but under ten times. This may arise from a read error, as a much more abundant clone is one base away. This sequence joins TRBV27 and TRBJ1-1; the D is unclear. Germline-derived CDR1 and CDR2 are MNHEY and SMNVEV (reference sequence). The CDR3 has 13 amino acids. Between the trimmed V and J ends, which lost 3 bases and 1 base, there was a span of 6 bases. In DNA form, the CDR3 reads TGTGCCAGCAGTTTTATGGGGAACACTGAAGCTTTCTTT. Translated: CASSFMGNTEAFF.

This clonotype has a handful of counts. The genes are TRBV24-1 and TRBJ1-1; D perhaps matches TRBD1 (6 bases). The V and J ends lost 9 bases and 1 base respectively, with 14 bases between them. This CDR3 contains 14 residues. The germline V gene has CDR1 KGHDR and CDR2 SFDVKD. DNA of the CDR3: TGTGCCACCCAGAGGGGAGGGGGGAACACTGAAGCTTTCTTT. Translation: CATQRGGGNTEAFF.

This clonotype was recorded only once. The chain is built from TRBV13 and TRBJ2-4; 7 bases are shared with TRBD2. CDR3 length: 17 residues. V was clipped by 4 bases and J by 3 bases; unmatched bases: 12. The V gene's germline CDR1 is PRHDT and CDR2 FYEKMQ (reference sequence). CDR3: CASSYRTGGKGKNIQYF. In nucleotides, the CDR3 is TGTGCCAGCAGCTACCGGACGGGGGGTAAGGGCAAAAACATTCAGTACTTC.

This clonotype showed up just once. This chain uses TRBV20-1 with TRBJ2-7, with 10 bases fitting TRBD1. V shed 6 bases and J 6 bases; nucleotides not matched to a gene: 8. The germline CDR1 and CDR2 sequences are DFQATT and SNEGSKA (reference sequence). This CDR3 region has 13 residues. This CDR3 reads CSAPGTGVLEQYF. The CDR3 bases are TGCAGTGCCCCCGGGACAGGGGTCCTCGAGCAGTACTTC.

The chain uses TRBV14 and TRBJ1-5, with D tentatively TRBD1 (6 bases). V lost 4 bases to trimming and J lost 6 bases, with 22 bases between them. The CDR3 sequence is 17 residues long. CDR1 SGHDN and CDR2 FVKESK come from the germline V gene. This CDR3 reads CASSLSPQGPRGQPQHF. The DNA of the CDR3 is TGTGCCAGCAGCCTTTCGCCTCAGGGGCCCCGGGGTCAGCCCCAGCATTTT.

This clonotype was seen more than once but under ten times. V and J are TRBV20-1 and TRBJ2-1, with D maybe TRBD1 (5 bases). V lost 1 base and J 3 bases, leaving 10 bases between the germline ends. CDR1 and CDR2 from the germline V gene are DFQATT and SNEGSKA (reference sequence). The CDR3 sequence is 14 residues long. CDR3 sequence reads: CSARGDSFYNEQFF. The CDR3 region has the DNA TGCAGTGCTAGAGGTGACAGTTTCTACAATGAGCAGTTCTTC.

On this clonotype: A read error is likely, as this CDR3 ends without the conserved phenylalanine or tryptophan. No DNA is shown, since the ends of the CDR3 on it are uncertain; the CDR3 is the one TCRdb lists. V usage is TRBV7-9 and J usage is TRBJ1-4; the listed D gene, TRBD1, was not tested against the DNA. Germline V gene lookup returns CDR1 SEHNR and CDR2 FQNEAQ (reference sequence). The CDR3 totals 11 residues, both ends included. The CDR3 loop is CASSLGTGIAV.

The rearrangement links TRBV6-5 to TRBJ2-7; 9 bases map to TRBD1. The germline gives CDR1 MNHEY, CDR2 SVGAGI. This CDR3 region has 16 residues. The V gene end was trimmed by 8 bases and the J gene end by 1 base; junction bases not matched to a gene: 12. CDR3 nucleotide sequence: TGTGCCAGCCGGAAGCTCGGACAGGGGAGGTCCTACGAGCAGTACTTC. This gives the protein CASRKLGQGRSYEQYF.

The V call is TRBV27, the J call TRBJ2-2; D uncertain. Trimming removed 4 bases at V and 0 bases at J, with 9 bases between. The CDR3 totals 15 residues. Germline V CDR1 and CDR2: MNHEY, SMNVEV (reference sequence). The DNA for the CDR3 is TGTGCCAGCAGTTCGTCCCTAGCGAACACCGGGGAGCTGTTTTTT. Amino acids: CASSSSLANTGELFF.

This clonotype was observed a handful of times. The genes are TRBV12-3 or TRBV12-4 and TRBJ2-1, with 13 positions matching TRBD2. The CDR3 contains 15 residues. V was pared by 5 bases and J by 9 bases, with 7 bases of the junction left unmatched. The CDR3 loop is CASSDGLAGVFEQFF. As DNA, the CDR3 is TGTGCCAGCAGTGATGGACTAGCGGGAGTTTTTGAGCAGTTCTTC.

This clonotype was picked up a small number of times. V gene TRBV5-1 combines with J gene TRBJ1-2; TRBD1 matches 7 bases. CDR1 and CDR2 from the germline V gene are SGHRS and YFSETQ. V shed 0 bases, J shed 3 bases, and the junction held 8 bases outside the gene matches. The CDR3 loop spans 16 amino acids. The CDR3 region is CASSLARTGVDYGYTF. The CDR3 bases are TGCGCCAGCAGCTTGGCCCGGACAGGCGTCGACTATGGCTACACCTTC.

The chain employs TRBV5-1 and TRBJ2-3; possibly TRBD2 for D (7 bases). V was trimmed by 5 bases and J by 1 base, leaving 11 bases between them. CDR1 is SGHRS and CDR2 is YFSETQ in the germline V gene. The CDR3 runs to 14 residues. The DNA for the CDR3 is TGCGCCAGCAGAGGGGGGGACGGCACAGATACGCAGTATTTT. It is translated as CASRGGDGTDTQYF.

The chain uses TRBV27 and TRBJ2-2; TRBD2 matches 14 bases. The trim removed 3 bases at V and 0 bases at J, leaving 6 bases unmatched. Germline-derived CDR1 and CDR2 are MNHEY and SMNVEV (reference sequence). The CDR3 length is 19 residues. CDR3 region: CASSFLGLAGETNTGELFF. The CDR3 DNA sequence: TGTGCCAGCAGTTTTCTGGGACTAGCGGGGGAGACGAACACCGGGGAGCTGTTTTTT.

This clonotype came up a few times. Sequence at one end of the junction differs from germline and may be a read error. The CDR3 region is CASSFDSRASSYEQYF. The CDR3 region has the DNA TGTGCGAGCAGCTTCGACAGCAGGGCGAGCTCCTACGAGCAGTACTTC. The chain carries TRBV5-4 and TRBJ2-7; tentative D call: TRBD1 (5 bases). The CDR3 runs to 16 residues. Germline CDR1 and CDR2: SGHNT and YYREEE (reference sequence).

This clonotype turned up a few times. The genes are TRBV3-1 and TRBJ1-2, with D possibly TRBD1 on 5 matching bases. Germline CDR1 reads LGHDT; CDR2 reads YNNKEL (reference sequence). Trimming pared 2 bases from V and 1 base from J, leaving 17 bases between. The CDR3 runs to 17 residues. As DNA, the CDR3 is TGTGCCAGCAGCCAATCGTCCGGTGGACACCTTAACTATGGCTACACCTTC. Residues: CASSQSSGGHLNYGYTF.

This clonotype was picked up many times. V and J are TRBV5-1 and TRBJ2-3; D perhaps matches TRBD2 (6 bases). V was cut by 2 bases and J by 6 bases, with 16 bases left in between. CDR1 is SGHRS and CDR2 is YFSETQ in the germline V gene. The CDR3 totals 15 residues. CDR3 in DNA: TGCGCCAGCAGCTTTACTAGCCCCCCTCCGGATACGCAGTATTTT. Amino acid sequence: CASSFTSPPPDTQYF.

The genes are TRBV7-9 and TRBJ2-7, with unresolved D. Trimming took 3 bases from V and 3 from J, leaving 9 bases between them. Germline V gene data show CDR1 as SEHNR and CDR2 as FQNEAQ (reference sequence). CDR3 length: 13 amino acids. The DNA of the CDR3 is TGTGCCAGCAGCTTCCTGGACGGCTACGAGCAGTACTTC. Its protein is CASSFLDGYEQYF.

This clonotype has only a few counts. The chain couples TRBV4-3 to TRBJ2-5; no clear D. V lost 1 base and J 2 bases, leaving 8 bases between the germline ends. The germline CDR1 and CDR2 sequences are LGHNA and YSLEER. The CDR3 length is 14 residues. The CDR3 spells CASSQAGPQETQYF. DNA of the CDR3: TGCGCCAGCAGCCAAGCCGGACCTCAAGAGACCCAGTACTTC.